The T cell receptor (beta chain) under discussion was sequenced for a study of response to subunit inactivated influenza vaccine. Regarding this clonotype: Its antigen is still unknown.

Study-level points and caveats: Each seasonal influenza vaccination recruits few new T cells, the authors suggested.

TCRdb analysed the RT-PCR reads with MiXCR anew, one entry per CDR3 protein. The data show roughly 190,000 distinct CDR3 sequences, 12% seen once. The CDR3 totals 17 residues. Germline CDR1 and CDR2: LGHNA and YSLEER. Germline trimming cut 5 bases from V and 2 bases from J; bases unmatched to any gene: 7. These sequences were also reported in another study, on T cells expressing NK-cell markers. From that study: Scientists made TCR beta cDNA using 5'RACE template switching with UMIs. The TCR beta repertoires were obtained from sorted CD3+CD56+NKG2C+, CD3+CD56+NKG2C- and CD3+CD56-NKG2C+ T cells. Eight donors were sequenced, of whom seven were HCMV-seropositive, while the remaining one was HCMV-seronegative. As a fraction of CD8+ T cells, dominant NKG2C+ clonotypes reached roughly 1.0-7.0% in six donors.

This receptor was taken from a man aged 45-65 years who received an inactivated influenza vaccine. V is TRBV4-3 and J is TRBJ2-1, with TRBD2 matching 12 bases. This sample comprised CD8+ T cells sorted from PBMCs, obtained roughly 12 days after vaccination. The DNA for the CDR3 is TGCGCCAGCAGCTCCCGACTAGCGGGAGCCCCCTACAATGAGCAGTTCTTC. Protein sequence: CASSSRLAGAPYNEQFF.